This passage covers 10 T cell receptor beta chains from one sample sequenced in a study of long-term antiretroviral therapy in people with HIV. The authors ran the immunoSEQ assay, v3.0, at survey level. The data were produced by immunoSEQ multiplex PCR, yet TCRdb's version contains in-frame clones alone and is incomplete. This sample has around 13,000 clones, with around 89% found just once. The sample in question was unsorted PBMCs, obtained 2.1 years after starting antiretroviral therapy. Source of these receptors: a woman in her thirties or forties with HIV.

V gene TRBV27 combines with J gene TRBJ1-2, with TRBD1 matching 7 bases. Losses at the gene ends were 8 bases for V and 6 bases for J; bases not matched to a gene: 18. The CDR3 is 16 amino acids. Germline-derived CDR1 and CDR2 are MNHEY and SMNVEV (reference sequence). The CDR3, as DNA: TGTGCCAGCTCCCCTGCAGGGGGTTTTACTGTAGATGGCTACACCTTC. This sequence encodes CASSPAGGFTVDGYTF.

The CDR3 is CASSLGTGEYYEQYF. Written as DNA, the CDR3 is TGCGCCAGCAGCCTTGGGACAGGGGAATACTACGAGCAGTACTTC. This sequence joins TRBV4-3 and TRBJ2-7, with 10 bases matching TRBD1. Trimming at V came to 4 bases and at J to 3 bases, leaving 6 bases not matched to a gene. The CDR3 has 15 amino acids. CDR1 LGHNA and CDR2 YSLEER come from the germline V gene.

This rearrangement joins TRBV7-9 to TRBJ1-2, with 11 bases aligning to TRBD1. Losses at the gene ends were 6 bases for V and 8 bases for J; bases not matched to a gene: 11. The V gene's germline CDR1 is SEHNR and CDR2 FQNEAQ (reference sequence). The CDR3 runs to 15 residues. The CDR3 bases are TGTGCCAGCAGAGCACCGGGACAGGGGGGTAGAGGCTACACCTTC. Translating gives CASRAPGQGGRGYTF.

The chain is built from TRBV7-2 and TRBJ2-1, with D perhaps TRBD2 (6 bases). The germline CDR1 and CDR2 sequences are SGHTA and FQGNSA. The ends were cut back, 5 bases at V and 8 bases at J, with 19 bases in the middle. The CDR3 length is 15 residues. In DNA form, the CDR3 reads TGTGCCAGCAGCCCAAACGGGGGTGGCTCGGATGAGCAGTTCTTC. Translation: CASSPNGGGSDEQFF.

This chain connects TRBV10-3 to TRBJ1-4; TRBD1 matches 8 bases. With V trimmed by 2 bases and J by 2 bases, 1 base remained unmatched. Germline-derived CDR1 and CDR2 are ENHRY and SYGVKD. This CDR3 spans 15 amino acids. CDR3 nucleotide sequence: TGTGCCATCAGTGAGCAGGGGGCCACTAATGAAAAACTGTTTTTT. It translates to CAISEQGATNEKLFF.

This rearrangement joins TRBV4-1 to TRBJ2-1; 9 bases line up with TRBD2. The ends lost 1 base at V and 6 bases at J; junction bases unmatched: 4. Germline loops: CDR1 MGHRA, CDR2 YSYEKL. CDR3 length equals 15 residues. CDR3: CASSQVGTSLNEQFF. DNA for the CDR3: TGCGCCAGCAGCCAAGTAGGGACTAGCCTCAATGAGCAGTTCTTC.

The V gene is TRBV6-5, the J gene TRBJ1-5; the D is unclear. V was trimmed by 2 bases and J by 9 bases, leaving 8 bases between them. The CDR3 has 12 amino acids. In germline, CDR1 is MNHEY, CDR2 SVGAGI. CDR3 sequence: CASSYGGGPQHF. The CDR3, as DNA: TGTGCCAGCAGTTACGGAGGAGGGCCCCAGCATTTT.

This chain uses TRBV14 with TRBJ2-6, with 10 bases matching TRBD2. The CDR3 runs to 18 residues. J gave up 0 bases and V 3 bases, and 5 bases lay outside the gene matches. Germline V gene sequence: CDR1 SGHDN, CDR2 FVKESK. The CDR3 DNA reads as TGTGCCAGCAGCCATATAGCGGGGGGACTCTCTGGGGCCAACGTCCTGACTTTC. Protein product: CASSHIAGGLSGANVLTF.

The rearrangement joins TRBV6-1 to TRBJ1-5; TRBD1 might be the D (6 bases). The CDR3 length is 14 residues. Trimming removed 4 bases at V and 2 bases at J, with 9 bases between. Germline V CDR1 and CDR2: MNHNS, SASEGT. CDR3 coding DNA: TGTGCCAGCAGTGGAAAGGGGGGCAATCAGCCCCAGCATTTT. It translates to CASSGKGGNQPQHF.

CDR3 DNA sequence: TGTGCCAGCAGCTGGGGACTAGCGAGTAGCACAGATACGCAGTATTTT. The encoded protein is CASSWGLASSTDTQYF. V is TRBV5-4 and J is TRBJ2-3; TRBD2 agrees at 10 bases. Per germline, CDR1 SGHNT and CDR2 YYREEE (reference sequence). The V gene end was trimmed by 3 bases and the J gene end by 0 bases; junction bases not matched to a gene: 4. The CDR3 extends over 16 amino acids.